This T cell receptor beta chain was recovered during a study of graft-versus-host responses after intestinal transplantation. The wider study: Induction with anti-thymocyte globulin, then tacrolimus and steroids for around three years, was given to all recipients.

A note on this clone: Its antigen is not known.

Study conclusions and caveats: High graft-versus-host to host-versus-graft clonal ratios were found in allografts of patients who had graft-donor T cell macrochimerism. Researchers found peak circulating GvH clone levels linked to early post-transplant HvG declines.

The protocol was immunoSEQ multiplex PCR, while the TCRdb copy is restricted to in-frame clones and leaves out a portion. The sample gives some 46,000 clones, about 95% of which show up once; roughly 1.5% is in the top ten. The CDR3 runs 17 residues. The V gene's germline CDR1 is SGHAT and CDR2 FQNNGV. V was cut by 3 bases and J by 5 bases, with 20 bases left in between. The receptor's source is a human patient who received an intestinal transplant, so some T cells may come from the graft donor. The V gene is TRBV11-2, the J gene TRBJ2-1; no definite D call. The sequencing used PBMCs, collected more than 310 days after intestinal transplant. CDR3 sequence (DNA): TGTGCCAGCAGCTTCGGTCTCCGGGCCAAGCTGAACAATGAGCAGTTCTTC. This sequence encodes CASSFGLRAKLNNEQFF.